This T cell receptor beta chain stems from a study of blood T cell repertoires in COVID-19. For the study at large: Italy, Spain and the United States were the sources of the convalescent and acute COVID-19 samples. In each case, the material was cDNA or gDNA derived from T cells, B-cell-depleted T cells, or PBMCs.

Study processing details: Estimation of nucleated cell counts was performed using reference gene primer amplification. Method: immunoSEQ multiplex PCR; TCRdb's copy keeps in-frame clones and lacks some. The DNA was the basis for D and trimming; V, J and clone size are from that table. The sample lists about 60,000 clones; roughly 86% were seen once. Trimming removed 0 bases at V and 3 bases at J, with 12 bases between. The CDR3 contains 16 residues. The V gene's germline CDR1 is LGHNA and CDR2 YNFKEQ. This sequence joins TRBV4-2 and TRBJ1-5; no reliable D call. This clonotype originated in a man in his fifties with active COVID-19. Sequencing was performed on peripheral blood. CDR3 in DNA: TGTGCCAGCAGCCAAGAGGCCGCCGAGGTCAATCAGCCCCAGCATTTT. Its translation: CASSQEAAEVNQPQHF.